The rows below give T cell receptor beta chains drawn from one sample of a study of Ad26.COV2.S vaccination and SARS-CoV-2 variants. The protocol was immunoSEQ multiplex PCR, while the TCRdb copy is restricted to in-frame clones and leaves out a portion. The profile shows about 350,000 clones, approximately 90% of them singletons. The specimen was peripheral blood, collected after recovery from COVID-19. These TCRs come from a human donor who had recovered from COVID-19. Both conserved end residues are part of each CDR3. The order of the fields is D gene, clone size, J gene, V gene, CDR3 protein. The D gene is left open where the match is weak. The size of a clone is reported for some rows only, either as once, few or many, or as a class for expanded clones.

>TRBD2|NA|TRBJ2-3|TRBV5-4
CASSSGTTSTDTQYF
>NA|NA|TRBJ2-5|TRBV5-3
CARSWWDWEETQYF
>NA|NA|TRBJ1-1|TRBV14
CASSQSRGLNTEAFF
>NA|once|TRBJ1-5|TRBV2
CASSGSGYSNQPQHF
>NA|NA|TRBJ1-1|TRBV7-2
CASSPLRVNTEAFF
>TRBD1|NA|TRBJ2-6|TRBV3-1/TRBV3-2
CASSQDRGDSGANVLTF
>TRBD1|NA|TRBJ1-2|TRBV6-5
CASRNTGQGIGYTF
>TRBD1|NA|TRBJ2-2|TRBV6-2/TRBV6-3
CASSGQDKNTGELFF
>TRBD1|NA|TRBJ1-1|TRBV28
CASSFDGQVILGSTEAFF
>TRBD2|NA|TRBJ2-1|TRBV3-1/TRBV3-2
CASSQALAGGGEQFF
>NA|NA|TRBJ1-6|TRBV2
CASSEGVSNSPLHF
>NA|NA|TRBJ2-7|TRBV2
CASSEFLGWSSYEQYF
>TRBD1|NA|TRBJ1-2|TRBV29-1
CSAGTGAIGYTF
>NA|NA|TRBJ1-2|TRBV4-1
CASSQQYGANYGYTF
>NA|once|TRBJ2-3|TRBV5-4
CASSWAGRLRGDTQYF
>NA|once|TRBJ1-4|TRBV4-1
CASSQTTGRPNEKLFF
>NA|NA|TRBJ1-1|TRBV7-9
CASSRLSTEAFF
>NA|NA|TRBJ1-1|TRBV10-1
CASSGGLNTEAFF
>NA|NA|TRBJ2-7|TRBV19
CASSIQESSYEQYF
>NA|NA|TRBJ2-7|TRBV12-5
CASGWPPRGVREQYF
>NA|NA|TRBJ2-3|TRBV4-3
CASSQVGRDTDTQYF
>TRBD2|NA|TRBJ2-5|TRBV9
CASSVGVAGGETQYF
>NA|NA|TRBJ1-6|TRBV7-9
CASSLRRRDLGNSPLHF
>NA|NA|TRBJ2-2|TRBV11-1
CASSSGGGELFF
>NA|NA|TRBJ1-2|TRBV4-3
CASSQDKDGYTF
>TRBD2|NA|TRBJ2-3|TRBV6-6
CASKRGVSTDTQYF
>TRBD1|NA|TRBJ2-4|TRBV3-1/TRBV3-2
CASSHGTGKDIQYF
>TRBD1|NA|TRBJ1-2|TRBV5-5
CASSSDRGGVGYTF
>NA|NA|TRBJ2-2|TRBV6-5
CASSRTEGNGELFF
>NA|NA|TRBJ2-4|TRBV5-6
CASSASQGDKNIQYF
>TRBD2|NA|TRBJ2-3|TRBV5-1
CASSLYGGSTDTQYF
>NA|once|TRBJ1-3|TRBV11-2
CASSLLATGYGNTIYF
>NA|NA|TRBJ2-7|TRBV9
CASSVGVLAYEQYF